This T cell receptor (beta chain) stems from a study of cytomegalovirus exposure and HLA in healthy donors. Regarding this clone: Its antigen is unknown.

The V gene's germline CDR1 is SGHRS and CDR2 YFSETQ. The CDR3 extends over 15 amino acids. Trimming stripped 1 base from V and 6 bases from J, with 13 bases between. PCR employed 60 Vbeta and 13 Jbeta primers. TCRdb keeps only in-frame clones here, not all; method: immunoSEQ multiplex PCR. The sample holds approximately 93,000 clones, less than 80% seen once. General study results and limits: Cytomegalovirus association was assigned to about 150 TCR beta chains.

The receptor was isolated from a boy between 5 and 17 years old in good health and CMV-seropositive. The chain combines TRBV5-1 with TRBJ2-2; D is possibly TRBD1 (8 bases). Sequenced material: PBMCs. In nucleotides, the CDR3 is TGCGCCAGCAGCTTGACAGGGGGGGTTCCCGGGGAGCTGTTTTTT. Its protein product is CASSLTGGVPGELFF. Full variable domain (remainder filled in from reference TRBV5-1 and TRBJ2-2): KAGVTQTPRYLIKTRGQQVTLSCSPISGHRSVSWYQQTPGQGLQFLFEYFSETQRNKGNFPGRFSGRQFSNSRSEMNVSTLELGDSALYLCASSLTGGVPGELFFGEGSRLTVL.